Listed below are T cell receptor beta chains from one sample, sequenced in a study of cytomegalovirus exposure and HLA in healthy donors. Assay: immunoSEQ multiplex PCR; the TCRdb copy retains only in-frame clones and omits some. The sample contains 60,000 or so clones, approximately 83% of which appear only once. Material for sequencing was PBMCs. These receptors were collected from a female donor in good health and CMV-seronegative. Each CDR3 is given with its conserved first and last residue. A D gene is named only where the DNA matches it firmly. Rows may omit the clone size; those that give it use once, few, many or a size class.

DNA: TGTGCCAGCAGTTTGGGGGGAGGTGGCAATCAGCCCCAGCATTTT
CDR3: CASSLGGGGNQPQHF
J: TRBJ1-5
size: -
D: -
V: TRBV28

DNA: TGTGCCAGCAGCTTACTGGGGACTAGCCTGGTTAATGAGCAGTTCTTC
CDR3: CASSLLGTSLVNEQFF
J: TRBJ2-1
size: -
D: TRBD2
V: TRBV11-1

DNA: TGTGCCAGCAGTTTAGTGGACAGGGGAGGGGAGCAGTACTTC
CDR3: CASSLVDRGGEQYF
J: TRBJ2-5
size: -
D: TRBD1
V: TRBV27

DNA: TGTGCCAGCAGCTTAGGGCTAGCGGGTCTAGCCAAAAACATTCAGTACTTC
CDR3: CASSLGLAGLAKNIQYF
J: TRBJ2-4
size: -
D: TRBD2
V: TRBV7-9

DNA: TGTGCCAGCAGCTTAGTGACAGGGCGAGCTTTCTTT
CDR3: CASSLVTGRAFF
J: TRBJ1-1
size: -
D: TRBD1
V: TRBV11-2

DNA: TGTGCCAGCAGTGAAAGGGGGACTAGCGGGAGTCGAGACGAGCAGTACTTC
CDR3: CASSERGTSGSRDEQYF
J: TRBJ2-7
size: -
D: TRBD2
V: TRBV2

DNA: TGCAGCGCCGAAGGCAACTCGGGAGGCTACACCTTC
CDR3: CSAEGNSGGYTF
J: TRBJ1-2
size: -
D: -
V: TRBV29-1

DNA: TGCAGCGTTGGGTCTAGCGGGAGGATTACAGATACGCAGTATTTT
CDR3: CSVGSSGRITDTQYF
J: TRBJ2-3
size: -
D: TRBD2
V: TRBV29-1

DNA: TGTGCCAGCAGCTTGGATGTAGACAGGACTAATTCACCCCTCCACTTT
CDR3: CASSLDVDRTNSPLHF
J: TRBJ1-6
size: -
D: -
V: TRBV5-4

DNA: TGTGCCAGCAGCCGTAGGGACCGTCGGGGGACCGGGGAGCTGTTTTTT
CDR3: CASSRRDRRGTGELFF
J: TRBJ2-2
size: -
D: -
V: TRBV7-8

DNA: -
CDR3: CASSKGVAGGSYEQYF
J: TRBJ2-7
size: few
D: -
V: TRBV21-1

DNA: TGTGCCAGCAGCTCCCACAGGGGGCCGGGGGAAAAACTGTTTTTT
CDR3: CASSSHRGPGEKLFF
J: TRBJ1-4
size: -
D: TRBD1
V: TRBV7-2

DNA: TGTGCCAGCAGCTTCTCAGGCGGGAACGGTGGCTACACCTTC
CDR3: CASSFSGGNGGYTF
J: TRBJ1-2
size: -
D: -
V: TRBV7-3

DNA: TGTGCCAGTAGTACAGACAGGGGGCCCTACAATGAGCAGTTCTTC
CDR3: CASSTDRGPYNEQFF
J: TRBJ2-1
size: -
D: TRBD1
V: TRBV19

DNA: TGCGCCAGCAGCCCACTATCGACAGGGGGCCAAGAGACCCAGTACTTC
CDR3: CASSPLSTGGQETQYF
J: TRBJ2-5
size: -
D: TRBD1
V: TRBV4-1

DNA: TGTGCCAGCAGCGTACAGGGTAGCACCGGGGAGCTGTTTTTT
CDR3: CASSVQGSTGELFF
J: TRBJ2-2
size: once
D: -
V: TRBV9